This T cell receptor beta chain was captured in a study of regulatory dendritic cells for organ transplantation. The study's findings and limits: Alloreactive memory CD8+ T cell pools varied considerably between individuals. The most alloreactive TCR clonotypes were found in resting memory CD8+ cells. Memory T cells were less diverse than naive, with memory CD8+ most oligoclonal.

Assay: immunoSEQ multiplex PCR; the TCRdb copy retains only in-frame clones and omits some. Here the sample spans almost 35,000 clones, approximately 91% being singletons. For this clone: The antigen is undetermined.

Deletions cut 5 bases from V and 3 bases from J, with 14 bases between. CDR1 is MNHNY, CDR2 SVGAGI, per germline (reference sequence). The CDR3 consists of 15 residues. Memory T cells were CD45RO+, naive were CD45RA+, sorted by FACS. The receptor comes from a human donor in good health. Sequenced sample: naive CD4+ T cells from blood. Specified subset: CD45RA+ naive T cells. The chain joins TRBV6-6 to TRBJ1-5, with D perhaps TRBD1 (6 bases). The CDR3 sequence: CASSHTGTPNQPQHF. The DNA of the CDR3 is TGTGCCAGCAGTCATACAGGGACTCCCAATCAGCCCCAGCATTTT.